A single sample is the source of the 5 T cell receptor beta chains below, sequenced in a study of T cell responses to AZD1222 COVID-19 vaccine (dated by TCRdb to about 2021). Receptor libraries were prepared by the immunoSEQ multiplex PCR assay. Entries here come from immuneACCESS through TCRdb and include only in-frame sequences with V and J called. Some clones fail to appear in such tables; in the studies checked, an unresolved V gene covers under half of the shortfall, and the cause of the remainder is unknown. In all, the sample holds around 130,000 clones, and 88% of those were seen once. 3.1% of the sample is in the top ten clones. The time point label on this specimen signifies: about 28 days (+/-7) after the second vaccine dose. The sample consisted of peripheral blood, taken 28 days after the second AZD1222 dose. These receptors originate from an adult who received the AZD1222 COVID-19 vaccine.

This clone was seen only once. The chain combines TRBV27 with TRBJ2-2; TRBD1 matches 9 bases. V trimming: 2 bases; J trimming: 6 bases; junction bases outside the gene matches: 13. Germline V gene sequence: CDR1 MNHEY, CDR2 SMNVEV (reference sequence). The CDR3 totals 18 residues. The DNA for the CDR3 is TGTGCCAGCAGTTTAGCCCGTTTTTACAGGGGGCTCTCCGGGGAGCTGTTTTTT. This translates into CASSLARFYRGLSGELFF.

The chain is built from TRBV5-1 and TRBJ2-2; no clear D. CDR1 and CDR2 from the germline V gene are SGHRS and YFSETQ. This CDR3 has 14 residues. V lost 2 bases and J lost 7, with 12 bases in between. In nucleotides, the CDR3 is TGCGCCAGCAGCTTCCAGGCTAGTAACGGGGAGCTGTTTTTT. Its translation is CASSFQASNGELFF. Looking up the rest from reference TRBV5-1 and TRBJ2-2 gives the full variable domain: KAGVTQTPRYLIKTRGQQVTLSCSPISGHRSVSWYQQTPGQGLQFLFEYFSETQRNKGNFPGRFSGRQFSNSRSEMNVSTLELGDSALYLCASSFQASNGELFFGEGSRLTVL.

This chain links TRBV24-1 with TRBJ2-5; 13 positions agree with TRBD2. The V gene's germline CDR1 is KGHDR and CDR2 SFDVKD. The CDR3 has 17 residues. After removal of 3 bases from V and 2 bases from J, the junction contained 5 bases not matched to a gene. The CDR3 loop is CATSDPPGLAGQETQYF. CDR3 coding DNA: TGTGCCACCAGTGATCCACCGGGACTAGCGGGACAAGAGACCCAGTACTTC.

The V and J genes are TRBV7-2 and TRBJ2-7; 7 nucleotides match TRBD2. The length of the CDR3 is 17 residues. Trimming cost V 0 bases and J 0 bases; bases outside gene matches: 8. Germline V gene lookup returns CDR1 SGHTA and CDR2 FQGNSA. CDR3 region: CASSLASIAGSSYEQYF. The CDR3 region has the DNA TGTGCCAGCAGCTTAGCGTCAATAGCGGGCAGCTCCTACGAGCAGTACTTC. Filled out from reference TRBV7-2 and TRBJ2-7, the complete variable domain reads GAGVSQSPSNKVTEKGKDVELRCDPISGHTALYWYRQSLGQGLEFLIYFQGNSAPDKSGLPSDRFSAERTGGSVSTLTIQRTQQEDSAVYLCASSLASIAGSSYEQYFGPGTRLTVT.

The rearrangement joins TRBV7-9 to TRBJ2-1; no reliable D call. Germline V gives CDR1 SEHNR, CDR2 FQNEAQ (reference sequence). The CDR3 sequence is 14 residues long. The ends were cut back, 0 bases at V and 5 bases at J, with 8 bases in the middle. The CDR3 here is CASSLATLHNEQFF. The CDR3 nucleotides are TGTGCCAGCAGCTTAGCGACCCTTCACAATGAGCAGTTCTTC.